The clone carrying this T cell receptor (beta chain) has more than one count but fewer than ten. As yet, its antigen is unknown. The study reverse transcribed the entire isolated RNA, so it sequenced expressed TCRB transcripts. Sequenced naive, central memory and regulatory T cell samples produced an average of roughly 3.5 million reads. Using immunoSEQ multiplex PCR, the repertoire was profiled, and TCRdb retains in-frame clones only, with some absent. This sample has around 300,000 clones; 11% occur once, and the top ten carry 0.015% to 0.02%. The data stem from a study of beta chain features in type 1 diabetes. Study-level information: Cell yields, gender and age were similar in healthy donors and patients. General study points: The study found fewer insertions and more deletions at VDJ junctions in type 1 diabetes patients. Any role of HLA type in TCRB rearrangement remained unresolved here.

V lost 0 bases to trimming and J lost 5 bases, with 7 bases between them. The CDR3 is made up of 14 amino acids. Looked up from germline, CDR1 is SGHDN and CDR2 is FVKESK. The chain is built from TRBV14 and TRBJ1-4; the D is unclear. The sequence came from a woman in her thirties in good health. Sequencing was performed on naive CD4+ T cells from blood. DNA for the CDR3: TGTGCCAGCAGCCAAGAGATGCTAAATGAAAAACTGTTTTTT. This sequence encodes CASSQEMLNEKLFF. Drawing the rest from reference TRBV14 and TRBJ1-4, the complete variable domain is EAGVTQFPSHSVIEKGQTVTLRCDPISGHDNLYWYRRVMGKEIKFLLHFVKESKQDESGMPNNRFLAERTGGTYSTLKVQPAELEDSGVYFCASSQEMLNEKLFFGSGTQLSVL.